Listed below are T cell receptor beta chains from one sample, sequenced in a study of OX40 agonist ivuxolimab in advanced cancers. The method was immunoSEQ multiplex PCR; TCRdb's version includes in-frame clones alone and lacks a portion of them. The sample includes roughly 61,000 clones, roughly 89% of them seen just once. Sequenced here: CD4+ or CD8+ T cells sorted from blood, sampled in a trial of the OX40 agonist ivuxolimab. These receptor sequences come from an adult with an advanced solid tumor such as melanoma, head and neck, liver or kidney cancer. CDR3s include the opening cysteine and the closing phenylalanine or tryptophan. D genes are given only for firm matches. Size is omitted from some rows. Given values are once, few, many or a class for expanded clones.

CASSLGSGKKTQYF	TGTGCCAGCAGCTTGGGTAGCGGGAAAAAGACCCAGTACTTC	14	NA	TRBJ2-5	TRBV5-6	TRBD2
CASRTSNTGELFF	TGTGCCAGCAGAACATCGAACACCGGGGAGCTGTTTTTT	13	NA	TRBJ2-2	TRBV6-1	NA
CASSKTGGPYEQYF	TGTGCCAGCAGCAAAACAGGGGGCCCGTACGAGCAGTACTTC	14	NA	TRBJ2-7	TRBV11-2	TRBD1
CASSLRVREKLFF	TGTGCCAGCAGCTTAAGGGTGCGGGAAAAACTGTTTTTT	13	NA	TRBJ1-4	TRBV7-2	NA
CASSAQLQGSSGELFF	TGCGCCAGCAGCGCACAATTACAGGGCAGCAGCGGGGAGCTGTTTTTT	16	once	TRBJ2-2	TRBV5-1	NA
CASSPESEGAFF	TGCGCCAGCAGCCCCGAAAGTGAGGGAGCTTTCTTT	12	NA	TRBJ1-1	TRBV5-1	NA
CASSSPRREPSGNTIYF	TGTGCCAGCAGCTCCCCTCGACGGGAGCCCTCTGGAAACACCATATATTTT	17	NA	TRBJ1-3	TRBV7-9	NA
CASTAESPLVSEQFF	TGTGCCAGCACGGCCGAATCCCCTCTCGTCTCTGAGCAGTTCTTC	15	NA	TRBJ2-1	TRBV6-1	NA
CASSLAGDRTDTQYF	TGTGCCAGCAGCTTAGCCGGGGACCGCACAGATACGCAGTATTTT	15	NA	TRBJ2-3	TRBV11-3	NA
CASSSPYGHQTGELFF	TGTGCCAGCAGCTCACCATACGGACACCAAACCGGGGAGCTGTTTTTT	16	NA	TRBJ2-2	TRBV7-8	NA
CASSPRGLERFF	TGTGCCAGCAGCCCCCGCGGGCTTGAGAGGTTCTTC	12	NA	TRBJ2-1	TRBV5-5	NA
CASRSTRDSRTNTEAFF	TGTGCCAGCAGGTCTACTAGGGACTCCCGAACTAACACTGAAGCTTTCTTT	17	NA	TRBJ1-1	TRBV7-9	NA
CASTLEGPYEQYF	TGTGCCAGCACCCTAGAAGGGCCCTACGAGCAGTACTTC	13	NA	TRBJ2-7	TRBV28	NA
CASSPGGNTGELFF	TGTGCCAGCAGCCCCGGGGGCAACACCGGGGAGCTGTTTTTT	14	NA	TRBJ2-2	TRBV7-3	NA
CASSVYEGNEQFF	TGTGCCAGCAGCGTATATGAGGGAAATGAGCAGTTCTTC	13	NA	TRBJ2-1	TRBV9	NA
CATTQPENTGELFF	TGTGCCACCACCCAGCCGGAGAACACCGGGGAGCTGTTTTTT	14	few	TRBJ2-2	TRBV6-6	NA
CASSRGPGRQETQYF	TGTGCCAGTAGTCGAGGGCCAGGGAGGCAAGAGACCCAGTACTTC	15	NA	TRBJ2-5	TRBV19	NA
CASSLDASNQPQHF	TGTGCCAGCAGCTTGGACGCTAGCAATCAGCCCCAGCATTTT	14	once	TRBJ1-5	TRBV5-5	NA
CASSVAGTDRYYGYTF	TGTGCCAGCAGCGTAGCGGGGACTGACAGATACTATGGCTACACCTTC	16	NA	TRBJ1-2	TRBV9	NA
CASSFSGNTGELFF	TGCGCCAGCAGCTTTAGCGGGAACACCGGGGAGCTGTTTTTT	14	NA	TRBJ2-2	TRBV5-1	NA
CASSEASGYTF	TGTGCCAGTAGTGAAGCGTCTGGCTACACCTTC	11	few	TRBJ1-2	TRBV19	NA
CASSPNRGNTIYF	TGTGCCAGCTCCCCTAATCGGGGAAACACCATATATTTT	13	NA	TRBJ1-3	TRBV18	NA
CASSPRPDRNYGYTF	TGTGCCAGCAGCCCGCGGCCGGACAGAAACTATGGCTACACCTTC	15	NA	TRBJ1-2	TRBV5-6	NA
CASSTGQGAFVGNQPQHF	TGTGCCAGCAGTACCGGACAGGGGGCGTTTGTTGGCAATCAGCCCCAGCATTTT	18	NA	TRBJ1-5	TRBV28	TRBD1
CAWRPAGRTYEQYF	TGTGCCTGGAGGCCGGCGGGACGGACCTACGAGCAGTACTTC	14	NA	TRBJ2-7	TRBV30	NA
CASSPPSGTVNTEAFF	TGTGCCAGCTCCCCACCCTCCGGGACGGTGAACACTGAAGCTTTCTTT	16	NA	TRBJ1-1	TRBV18	NA
CASSPPATETQYF	TGTGCCAGCAGTCCTCCGGCTACGGAGACCCAGTACTTC	13	NA	TRBJ2-5	TRBV28	NA
CASSSRTDYNEQFF	TGCGCCAGCAGCTCGCGGACAGATTACAATGAGCAGTTCTTC	14	NA	TRBJ2-1	TRBV5-1	NA
CASSPRQGQGPYEQYF	TGTGCCAGCAGCCCCCGACAGGGACAGGGGCCCTACGAGCAGTACTTC	16	NA	TRBJ2-7	TRBV14	TRBD1
CASSVQGGPRPQHF	TGTGCCAGCAGCGTCCAAGGTGGCCCCAGGCCCCAGCATTTT	14	NA	TRBJ1-5	TRBV9	NA
CASSLRIGDSAFF	TGTGCCAGTAGTTTACGGATAGGGGACTCAGCTTTCTTT	13	NA	TRBJ1-1	TRBV19	NA
CASSPYTGAEQYF	TGTGCCAGCAGTCCATATACCGGGGCCGAGCAGTACTTC	13	NA	TRBJ2-7	TRBV27	NA
CASSLDTWTAEAFF	TGTGCCAGCAGCTTAGACACTTGGACGGCTGAAGCTTTCTTT	14	NA	TRBJ1-1	TRBV11-2	NA
CASTTETYEQYF	TGTGCCAGCACCACAGAGACCTACGAGCAGTACTTC	12	NA	TRBJ2-7	TRBV6-1	NA
CASTATRRAGDNSPLHF	TGCGCCAGCACAGCCACCCGAAGGGCAGGGGATAATTCACCCCTCCACTTT	17	NA	TRBJ1-6	TRBV10-2	NA
CASSLQGNGYTF	TGTGCCAGCAGTCTACAGGGGAATGGCTACACCTTC	12	once	TRBJ1-2	TRBV2	TRBD1
CASKGPASEQYF	TGTGCCAGTAAGGGGCCGGCGTCCGAGCAGTACTTC	12	NA	TRBJ2-7	TRBV19	NA
CASETGGEYGYTF	TGTGCCAGCGAGACAGGGGGGGAGTATGGCTACACCTTC	13	once	TRBJ1-2	TRBV7-9	TRBD1
CASSPNSYSYEQYF	TGTGCCAGCTCACCAAACAGCTACTCCTACGAGCAGTACTTC	14	NA	TRBJ2-7	TRBV18	NA
CASQSGGAFTDTQYF	TGTGCCAGCCAATCCGGGGGAGCATTCACAGATACGCAGTATTTT	15	once	TRBJ2-3	TRBV6-1	NA
CASSLGTGVPGELFF	TGTGCCAGCAGCCTGGGGACAGGGGTCCCCGGGGAGCTGTTTTTT	15	NA	TRBJ2-2	TRBV2	TRBD1
CASSFQDWDQPQHF	TGTGCCAGCAGCTTCCAGGATTGGGATCAGCCCCAGCATTTT	14	once	TRBJ1-5	TRBV7-9	NA